This T cell receptor (beta chain) was identified during a study of CD8 T cells in Susac syndrome. About the research overall: Five or six sequenced Susac syndrome patients had clinically active disease, while roughly 8 were in remission.

V trimming: 8 bases; J trimming: 5 bases; junction bases outside the gene matches: 7. The CDR3 spans 14 residues. CDR1 and CDR2 from the germline V gene are DFQATT and SNEGSKA (reference sequence). Random hexamers were used to reverse transcribe an amount of roughly 0.45 to 1 ug RNA. The method of amplification for TCR beta CDR3 was immunoSEQ multiplex PCR, covering 54 Vbeta and 13 Jbeta. TCRdb recomputed calls from the immunoSEQ multiplex PCR reads with MiXCR, one row per CDR3 protein. The data show under 200,000 distinct CDR3 sequences, with 75% to 95% seen just once and about 0.09% held by the top ten. CD8+ and CD4+ T cells circulating in blood were sequenced for TCR beta. TEMRA cells were FACS-enriched, while CD8+ and CD4+ T cells were negatively isolated.

J is TRBJ2-5 and V is TRBV20-1, with 14 bases matching TRBD2. The source of this sequence is a human donor with Susac syndrome. Sequenced sample: CD4+ T cells from PBMCs. The CDR3 coding sequence is TGCAGTTCTCCGGGACTAGCGGGAGAGGAGACCCAGTACTTC. Amino acid sequence: CSSPGLAGEETQYF.